The 14 T cell receptor beta chains below were found in one sample sequenced in a study of PD-L1 blockade in urothelial cancer. Time point in this sample: pretreatment peripheral blood. The assay was immunoSEQ multiplex PCR, and TCRdb's table has in-frame clones only and misses some. This sample has about 93,000 clones, with around 90% found just once. The sequenced sample was PBMCs, obtained around atezolizumab (anti-PD-L1) treatment. These receptors were taken from a man between 60 and 75 years old with urothelial cancer.

This sequence joins TRBV7-9 and TRBJ1-4, with TRBD1 matching over 7 bases. V shed 5 bases, J shed 3 bases, and the junction held 3 bases outside the gene matches. Germline V gene data show CDR1 as SEHNR and CDR2 as FQNEAQ (reference sequence). The CDR3 spans 14 residues. The CDR3 here is CASSPGTANEKLFF. The CDR3 DNA reads as TGTGCCAGCAGCCCCGGGACAGCTAATGAAAAACTGTTTTTT.

This clone was counted a single time. The chain recombines TRBV2 with TRBJ1-2, with D possibly TRBD1 on 6 matching bases. The CDR3 runs 14 residues. V shed 4 bases and J shed 5 bases, with 14 bases lying between them. Germline-derived CDR1 and CDR2 are SNHLY and FYNNEI. The CDR3 sequence is CASSVGGGEYGYTF. The CDR3 coding sequence is TGTGCCAGCAGTGTCGGGGGGGGCGAGTATGGCTACACCTTC.

The chain is built from TRBV4-1 and TRBJ2-7; tentative D call: TRBD1 (6 bases). The CDR3 is 16 amino acids. Germline CDR1 and CDR2: MGHRA and YSYEKL. The germline V and J ends were trimmed by 4 bases and 4 bases, with 20 bases remaining between them. The CDR3 is CASSLASSGTKYEQYF. The CDR3 coding sequence is TGCGCCAGCAGCCTCGCCTCTTCCGGGACAAAATACGAGCAGTACTTC.

This CDR3 is CASRPPASINSYEQYF. The CDR3 DNA is TGTGCCAGCAGACCCCCTGCGTCCATTAACTCCTACGAGCAGTACTTC. The chain combines TRBV27 with TRBJ2-7; D gene uncertain. CDR1 is MNHEY and CDR2 is SMNVEV in the germline V gene (reference sequence). The CDR3 runs 16 residues. Deletions cut 6 bases from V and 0 bases from J, with 18 bases between.

The chain uses TRBV6-1 and TRBJ2-1; D perhaps matches TRBD2 (6 bases). The ends were cut back, 4 bases at V and 3 bases at J, with 16 bases in the middle. Per the germline V gene, CDR1 is MNHNS and CDR2 is SASEGT. CDR3 size: 16 residues. This chain's CDR3 is CASSALGRGNYNEQFF. As DNA, the CDR3 is TGTGCCAGCAGTGCCCTGGGGCGGGGTAACTACAATGAGCAGTTCTTC.

J is TRBJ2-1 and V is TRBV5-1; 8 nucleotides line up with TRBD1. Germline V gives CDR1 SGHRS, CDR2 YFSETQ. Trimming cost V 1 base and J 5 bases; bases outside gene matches: 5. CDR3 size: 15 residues. CDR3 in DNA: TGCGCCAGCAGCTTGCAAGGACAGGGTAACAATGAGCAGTTCTTC. It yields the protein CASSLQGQGNNEQFF.

V and J are TRBV27 and TRBJ2-2; 11 bases map to TRBD2. The V gene end was trimmed by 6 bases and the J gene end by 6 bases; junction bases not matched to a gene: 6. The germline V gene has CDR1 MNHEY and CDR2 SMNVEV (reference sequence). The CDR3 length is 15 residues. CDR3 nucleotide sequence: TGTGCCAGCAGCACTAGCGGGAGCGTTGCCGGGGAGCTGTTTTTT. Translated: CASSTSGSVAGELFF.

V usage is TRBV28 and J usage is TRBJ1-1; TRBD1 agrees at 7 bases. The germline gives CDR1 MDHEN, CDR2 SYDVKM. The CDR3 is 15 amino acids. The ends lost 4 bases at V and 2 bases at J; junction bases unmatched: 7. The CDR3 DNA sequence: TGTGCCAGCAGTTCAATCCAGGGGGTTAACACTGAAGCTTTCTTT. Translating gives CASSSIQGVNTEAFF.

The chain joins TRBV9 to TRBJ2-3, with 16 bases matching TRBD2. Germline CDR1 is SGDLS and CDR2 is YYNGEE. The CDR3 runs to 18 residues. With 2 bases clipped from V and 3 bases from J, the junction kept 6 bases outside the gene matches. Here the CDR3 reads CASSVGLAGGLGTDTQYF. In DNA form, the CDR3 reads TGTGCCAGCAGCGTGGGACTAGCGGGGGGGCTTGGGACAGATACGCAGTATTTT.

J is TRBJ2-7 and V is TRBV25-1; 9 bases are shared with TRBD1. The germline CDR1 and CDR2 sequences are MGHDK and SYGVNS. The CDR3 is 15 residues long. The trim removed 2 bases at V and 3 bases at J, leaving 5 bases unmatched. The CDR3 nucleotides are TGTGCCAGCAGTGAACCCAGGACAGGGGACTACGAGCAGTACTTC. Translated, it gives CASSEPRTGDYEQYF.

J is TRBJ2-7 and V is TRBV7-2; 7 nucleotides match TRBD2. V shed 6 bases, J shed 4 bases, and the junction held 12 bases outside the gene matches. Looked up from germline, CDR1 is SGHTA and CDR2 is FQGNSA. CDR3 size: 15 residues. This CDR3 is CASRTPGRSSYEQYF. The CDR3 nucleotides are TGTGCCAGCAGAACCCCCGGGAGGTCATCTTACGAGCAGTACTTC.

This chain joins TRBV7-9 and TRBJ1-1; 8 nucleotides line up with TRBD1. The V and J ends lost 3 bases and 4 bases, in that order; junction bases with no gene match: 7. The CDR3 runs to 15 residues. Germline lookup yields CDR1 SEHNR and CDR2 FQNEAQ (reference sequence). The CDR3 DNA reads TGTGCCAGCAGCTTCTCCGGACAGGGCGTCACTGAAGCTTTCTTT. This sequence encodes CASSFSGQGVTEAFF. Supplemented by reference TRBV7-9 and TRBJ1-1, the full variable domain reads DTGVSQNPRHKITKRGQNVTFRCDPISEHNRLYWYRQTLGQGPEFLTYFQNEAQLEKSRLLSDRFSAERPKGSFSTLEIQRTEQGDSAMYLCASSFSGQGVTEAFFGQGTRLTVV.

A remark on this clone: Germline and junction disagree at one end, which may indicate a read error. V is TRBV7-2 and J is TRBJ2-3, with TRBD2 matching 12 bases. Germline V gene sequence: CDR1 SGHTA, CDR2 FQGNSA. The CDR3 is 13 amino acids. As DNA, the CDR3 is TGTGCCAGCAGCTTAACGACTAGCGGGAGTCCACCTTTT. It is translated as CASSLTTSGSPPF.

The chain joins TRBV5-1 to TRBJ2-3; D is possibly TRBD1 (6 bases). V was clipped by 4 bases and J by 6 bases, with 12 bases between them. The germline gives CDR1 SGHRS, CDR2 YFSETQ. This CDR3 contains 13 residues. The CDR3 coding sequence is TGCGCCAGCAGCACCGGACAGTCGGATACGCAGTATTTT. Amino acid sequence: CASSTGQSDTQYF.